This T cell receptor beta chain was recovered during a study of cytomegalovirus exposure and HLA in healthy donors. Study-wide findings and caveats: A list of roughly 180 TCR beta chains associated with cytomegalovirus was given.

The assay was immunoSEQ multiplex PCR, and TCRdb's table has in-frame clones only and misses some. The sample carries approximately 220,000 clones, approximately 88% recorded once. As for this clone: Its target is not known.

Deletions cut 3 bases from V and 5 bases from J, with 17 bases between. The CDR3 runs 14 residues. Looked up from germline, CDR1 is SQVTM and CDR2 is ANQGSEA. The donors were members of the validation cohort comprising over 100 subjects, separate from the approximately 630-subject first cohort. Sample: PBMCs. The genes are TRBV29-1 and TRBJ2-7, with D possibly TRBD2 on 5 matching bases. The clonotype originates from a woman aged 25-40 years in good health and CMV-seropositive. CDR3 coding DNA: TGCAGCGTTGAGGAAGGTGGAGGAAGCGACGAGCAGTACTTC. It translates to CSVEEGGGSDEQYF.